This T cell receptor (beta chain) was sequenced during a study of blood T cell repertoires in COVID-19. On the study more broadly: From T cells, B-cell-depleted T cells, or PBMCs came the material, which was cDNA or gDNA.

Seattle participants joined during active infection and were tracked over time. Per the original data handling: Amplification of reference gene primers was used by the study to estimate nucleated cell counts. Sequencing used immunoSEQ multiplex PCR; TCRdb keeps in-frame clones, though not all of them. The D gene and trimming were derived from the DNA, and the V and J assignments and clone size from that table. This sample has 330,000 or so clones; 87% occur once, and the top ten carry approximately 9.4%. Looked up from germline, CDR1 is KGHSH and CDR2 is LQKENI. The CDR3 runs to 13 residues. Trimming cost V 5 bases and J 3 bases, with 10 bases left between them.

The rearrangement uses TRBV18 and TRBJ2-5; D ambiguous. The receptor comes from a man aged 30-40 years with COVID-19, enrolled during active disease. Input material: peripheral blood. DNA for the CDR3: TGTGCCAGCTCAGCGCAACAGAAAGAGACCCAGTACTTC. Translated, it gives CASSAQQKETQYF.